The 10 T cell receptor beta chains presented below share a single source sample, sequenced in a study of cytotoxic CD8 clonotypes in ibrutinib-treated CLL. Sequencing was performed with immunoSEQ multiplex PCR; in TCRdb, only in-frame clones are kept and a portion is missing. Of roughly 200,000 clones detected, 60% to 80% appear once; the ten largest clones hold approximately 10%. This specimen was PBMCs, taken after 12 months of ibrutinib treatment. These receptors were taken from a human donor with chronic lymphocytic leukemia.

This chain links TRBV6-1 with TRBJ1-2; the match to TRBD1 covers 8 bases. CDR1 and CDR2 (germline): MNHNS, SASEGT. The V and J ends lost 2 bases and 7 bases, in that order; junction bases with no gene match: 3. This CDR3 comprises 13 residues. This CDR3 reads CASSEQGARGYTF. The CDR3 region has the DNA TGTGCCAGCAGTGAACAGGGGGCGCGTGGCTACACCTTC.

V gene TRBV6-5 combines with J gene TRBJ2-3; the match to TRBD2 covers 11 bases. This CDR3 region has 16 residues. CDR1 MNHEY and CDR2 SVGAGI come from the germline V gene. V shed 0 bases, J shed 7 bases, and the junction held 6 bases outside the gene matches. The CDR3 loop is CASSYSSSGGGYTQYF. Written as DNA, the CDR3 is TGTGCCAGCAGTTACTCGAGTAGCGGGGGGGGTTATACGCAGTATTTT.

This chain uses TRBV7-8 with TRBJ2-7, with no clear D. V lost 1 base and J lost 5, with 6 bases in between. The CDR3 is 12 amino acids. The V gene's germline CDR1 is SGHVS and CDR2 FQNEAQ. As DNA, the CDR3 is TGTGCCAGCAGCTTAGATTCGCACGAGCAGTACTTC. It encodes CASSLDSHEQYF.

V usage is TRBV4-1 and J usage is TRBJ2-1; D is unclear. V was shortened by 0 bases and J by 4 bases, with 13 bases between the two germline ends. The CDR3 contains 16 residues. Germline CDR1 MGHRA, CDR2 YSYEKL. CDR3 in amino acids: CASSQEPNNFYNEQFF. CDR3 bases: TGCGCCAGCAGCCAAGAACCGAACAACTTTTACAATGAGCAGTTCTTC.

About this clone itself: At one of its ends the junction is not consistent with the germline gene, which may arise from a read error. The sample has other DNA sequences that encode this CDR3 too. The chain links TRBV5-4 to TRBJ2-7; the match to TRBD2 covers 7 bases. Germline CDR1 is SGHNT and CDR2 is YYREEE (reference sequence). This CDR3 region has 17 residues. CDR3 DNA sequence: TGCGCCAGCAGCTTGGGGGGGGTTTGGACGGCACCCTACGAGCAGTACTTC. Its translation: CASSLGGVWTAPYEQYF.

This rearrangement joins TRBV27 to TRBJ1-2; possible D gene TRBD1, 6 bases. The germline V and J ends were trimmed by 6 bases and 4 bases, with 18 bases remaining between them. The CDR3 covers 15 residues. Germline CDR1 and CDR2: MNHEY and SMNVEV (reference sequence). The CDR3 DNA sequence: TGTGCCAGCAGAGAGGGGGGCGACTTGGGCTATGGCTACACCTTC. Protein sequence: CASREGGDLGYGYTF.

The chain recombines TRBV6-1 with TRBJ1-2, with 10 bases aligning to TRBD1. This CDR3 spans 13 amino acids. Germline values: CDR1 MNHNS, CDR2 SASEGT. V trimming: 5 bases; J trimming: 13 bases; junction bases outside the gene matches: 10. In DNA, the CDR3 is TGTGCCAGCAGTACCGGACAGGGGGGACGACTCACCTTC. Translated, it gives CASSTGQGGRLTF.

CDR3 in amino acids: CASSHGTRGYEQYF. CDR3 sequence (DNA): TGTGCCAGCAGTCATGGGACTAGGGGGTACGAGCAGTACTTC. The chain recombines TRBV27 with TRBJ2-7; 8 bases match TRBD2. The V gene end was trimmed by 5 bases and the J gene end by 4 bases; junction bases not matched to a gene: 7. Germline V lookup: CDR1 MNHEY, CDR2 SMNVEV (reference sequence). The CDR3 consists of 14 residues.

The J gene is TRBJ2-2, the V gene TRBV6-6, with D possibly TRBD1 on 5 matching bases. Trimming took 7 bases from V and 0 from J, leaving 9 bases between them. This CDR3 has 14 amino acids. CDR1 is MNHNY and CDR2 is SVGAGI in the germline V gene (reference sequence). Here the CDR3 DNA reads TGTGCCAGCAAGGGGTACTCGAACACCGGGGAGCTGTTTTTT. It specifies CASKGYSNTGELFF.

This chain uses TRBV29-1 with TRBJ1-1; D remains ambiguous. V dropped 1 base and J dropped 0 bases, with 6 bases sitting between them. Germline V lookup: CDR1 SQVTM, CDR2 ANQGSEA. The CDR3 has 13 amino acids. The CDR3 is CSVEAEMNTEAFF. CDR3 bases: TGCAGCGTTGAAGCGGAGATGAACACTGAAGCTTTCTTT.